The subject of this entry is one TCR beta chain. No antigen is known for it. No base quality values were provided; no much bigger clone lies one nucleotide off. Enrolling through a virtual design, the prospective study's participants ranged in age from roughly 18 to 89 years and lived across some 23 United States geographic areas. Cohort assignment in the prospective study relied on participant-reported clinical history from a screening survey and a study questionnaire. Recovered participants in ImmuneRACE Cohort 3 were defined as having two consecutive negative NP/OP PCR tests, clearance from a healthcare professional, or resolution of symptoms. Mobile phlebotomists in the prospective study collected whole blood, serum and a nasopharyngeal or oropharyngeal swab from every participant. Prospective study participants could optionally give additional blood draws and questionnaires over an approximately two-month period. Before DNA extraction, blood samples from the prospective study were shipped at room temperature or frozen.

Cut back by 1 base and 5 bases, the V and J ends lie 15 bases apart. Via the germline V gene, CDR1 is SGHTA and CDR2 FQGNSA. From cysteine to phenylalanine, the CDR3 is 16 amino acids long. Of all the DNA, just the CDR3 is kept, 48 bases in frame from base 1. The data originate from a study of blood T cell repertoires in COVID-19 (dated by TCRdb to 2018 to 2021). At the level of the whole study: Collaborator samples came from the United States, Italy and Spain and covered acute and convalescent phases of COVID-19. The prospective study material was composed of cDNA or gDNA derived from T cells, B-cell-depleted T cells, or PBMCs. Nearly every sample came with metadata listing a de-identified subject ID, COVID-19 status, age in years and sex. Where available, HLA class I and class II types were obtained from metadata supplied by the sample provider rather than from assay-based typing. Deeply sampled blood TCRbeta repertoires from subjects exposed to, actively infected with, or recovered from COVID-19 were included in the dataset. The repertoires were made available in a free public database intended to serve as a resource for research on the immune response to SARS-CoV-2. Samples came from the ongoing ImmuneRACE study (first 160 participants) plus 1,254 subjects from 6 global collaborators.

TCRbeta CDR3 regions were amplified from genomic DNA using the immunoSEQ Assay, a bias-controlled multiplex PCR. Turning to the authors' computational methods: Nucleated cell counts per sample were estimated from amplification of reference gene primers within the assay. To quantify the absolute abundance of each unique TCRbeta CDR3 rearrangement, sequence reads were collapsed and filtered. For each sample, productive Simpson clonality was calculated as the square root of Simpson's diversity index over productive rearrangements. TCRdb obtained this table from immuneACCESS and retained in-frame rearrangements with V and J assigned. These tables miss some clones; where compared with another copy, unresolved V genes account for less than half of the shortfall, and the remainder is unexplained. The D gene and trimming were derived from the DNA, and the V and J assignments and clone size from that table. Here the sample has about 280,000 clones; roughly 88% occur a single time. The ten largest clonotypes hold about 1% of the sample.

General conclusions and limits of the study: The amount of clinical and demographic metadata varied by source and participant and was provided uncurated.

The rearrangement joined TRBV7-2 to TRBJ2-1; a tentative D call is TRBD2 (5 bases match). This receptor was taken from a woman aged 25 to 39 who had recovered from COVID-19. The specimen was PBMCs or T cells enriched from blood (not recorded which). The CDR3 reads CASSLVRGLGDNEQFF. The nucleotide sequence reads TGTGCCAGCAGCTTAGTCCGGGGATTGGGAGACAATGAGCAGTTCTTC.